Detailed here is one TCR beta chain. The data derive from a study of blood T cell repertoires in COVID-19. Study overall: Sample material is recorded as cDNA or gDNA derived from T cells, B-cell-depleted T cells, or PBMCs.

In the original processing: Amplified reference gene primers provided the basis for estimating nucleated cell counts. Produced via immunoSEQ multiplex PCR; TCRdb's table is partial and in-frame only. Clonal size and the V and J genes are those of that table, whereas D and trimming came from the DNA. The sample shows a few hundred thousand clones, about 89% of them seen only once. Patients of the Seattle cohort, enrolled during active infection, were followed longitudinally. Trimming took off 0 bases at V and 5 bases at J, with 9 bases between the two ends. CDR3 length: 13 residues. The germline gives CDR1 SGHDT, CDR2 YYEEEE.

The chain is built from TRBV5-6 and TRBJ2-7, with D maybe TRBD1 (6 bases). The sequence derives from a woman between 25 and 40 years old with COVID-19, enrolled during active disease. Sequenced material: peripheral blood. The CDR3 DNA follows: TGTGCCAGCAGCTTGGCACAGGGCAACGAGCAGTACTTC. Translation: CASSLAQGNEQYF.